These T cell receptor beta chains were read from a single sample in a study of T cell changes during pregnancy in multiple sclerosis. Clones were sequenced by immunoSEQ multiplex PCR, and TCRdb holds only the in-frame ones, with some missing. The sample lists under 45,000 clones, 94% occurring once. The material was CD4+ T cells from peripheral blood mononuclear cells, obtained after pregnancy. These receptors all stem from a female donor with multiple sclerosis, enrolled in a pregnancy study. Each CDR3 is given with its conserved first and last residue. A D gene is named only where the DNA matches it firmly. Size values are once, few and many counts, or a class for expanded clones, and some rows have none.

J,size,V,D,CDR3,DNA
TRBJ2-1,-,TRBV9,TRBD2,CASSWTSGGLSSYNEQFF,TGTGCCAGCAGCTGGACTAGCGGGGGGTTGAGCTCCTACAATGAGCAGTTCTTC
TRBJ2-3,once,TRBV9,TRBD2,CASSGGTSGVKNTDTQYF,TGTGCCAGCAGCGGGGGGACTAGCGGGGTTAAAAACACAGATACGCAGTATTTT
TRBJ2-7,-,TRBV5-1,-,CASSSTGSSRYEQYF,TGCGCCAGCAGCTCTACAGGGTCTTCAAGATACGAGCAGTACTTC
TRBJ1-1,-,TRBV9,TRBD1,CASSVAGQGFMGTEAFF,TGTGCCAGCAGCGTAGCGGGACAGGGCTTTATGGGCACTGAAGCTTTCTTT
TRBJ2-2,-,TRBV2,-,CASSESESQNTGELFF,TGTGCCAGCAGTGAATCAGAAAGTCAGAACACCGGGGAGCTGTTTTTT
TRBJ2-3,-,TRBV6-6,-,CAGSYLADTQYF,TGTGCCGGCAGTTATTTAGCAGATACGCAGTATTTT
TRBJ2-7,-,TRBV7-2,-,CASSSRARRGKSYEQYF,TGTGCCAGCAGCTCTAGGGCCCGTAGGGGCAAGTCCTACGAGCAGTACTTC
TRBJ1-2,few,TRBV2,-,CASSIKTASYGYTF,TGTGCCAGCAGTATCAAGACAGCCTCCTATGGCTACACCTTC
TRBJ2-1,-,TRBV29-1,TRBD2,CSVGRLAGGKRLTNEQFF,TGCAGCGTCGGACGACTAGCGGGGGGGAAGCGGCTGACGAATGAGCAGTTCTTC
TRBJ2-2,-,TRBV6-1,-,CASSEGRGLNTGELFF,TGTGCCAGCAGTGAAGGGAGGGGGCTGAACACCGGGGAGCTGTTTTTT
TRBJ1-3,few,TRBV6-1,TRBD1,CASSESTRTGPGNTIYF,TGTGCCAGCAGTGAATCAACGCGGACAGGGCCTGGAAACACCATATATTTT
TRBJ2-7,-,TRBV5-6,-,CASSLPGDAREQYF,TGTGCCAGCAGCCTCCCAGGGGATGCGCGCGAGCAGTACTTC
TRBJ2-3,-,TRBV7-3,TRBD2,CASSPDSGGAVDTQYF,TGTGCCAGCAGCCCTGATAGCGGGGGGGCCGTAGATACGCAGTATTTT
TRBJ2-4,-,TRBV30,-,CAWRPATEKNIQYF,TGTGCCTGGAGGCCTGCGACAGAGAAAAACATTCAGTACTTC
TRBJ2-1,-,TRBV18,TRBD2,CASSQLTSGADNEQFF,TGTGCCAGCTCTCAATTGACTAGCGGGGCCGACAATGAGCAGTTCTTC
TRBJ1-1,-,TRBV15,-,CATSRDPGMNTEAFF,TGTGCCACCAGCAGAGACCCGGGAATGAACACTGAAGCTTTCTTT
TRBJ1-2,-,TRBV7-8,-,CASSLLGASSYGYTF,TGTGCCAGCAGCTTATTGGGGGCCTCTAGCTATGGCTACACCTTC
TRBJ2-1,-,TRBV5-1,TRBD2,CASSLDGAGGYNEQFF,TGCGCCAGCAGCTTGGATGGAGCGGGGGGTTACAATGAGCAGTTCTTC
TRBJ1-1,-,TRBV11-2,-,CASSLPSRREVSLNTEAFF,TGTGCCAGCAGCTTACCCTCTCGCCGGGAAGTGTCGTTGAACACTGAAGCTTTCTTT
TRBJ2-7,-,TRBV5-1,TRBD2,CASSLVAGESYEQYF,TGCGCCAGCAGCTTGGTTGCGGGGGAAAGCTACGAGCAGTACTTC
TRBJ2-3,-,TRBV18,TRBD2,CASSPISSGARLGTQYF,TGTGCCAGCTCGCCGATTTCTAGCGGGGCTCGATTGGGCACGCAGTATTTT
TRBJ1-2,-,TRBV7-8,-,CASSPVSVGVGYTF,TGTGCCAGCAGCCCAGTCTCGGTTGGAGTTGGCTACACCTTC
TRBJ2-7,-,TRBV2,-,CASSDSRGTHYEQYF,TGTGCCAGCAGTGACTCTAGGGGGACCCACTACGAGCAGTACTTC
TRBJ2-2,-,TRBV19,TRBD2,CASSILLRGGAGELFF,TGTGCCAGTAGTATTCTCCTGCGGGGGGGCGCCGGGGAGCTGTTTTTT
TRBJ2-3,-,TRBV19,TRBD1,CASSRTGGTDTQYF,TGTGCCAGTAGCCGGACAGGGGGTACAGATACGCAGTATTTT
TRBJ2-7,-,TRBV21-1,-,CASSKVPTGWSGEQYF,TGTGCCAGCAGCAAAGTCCCAACAGGGTGGTCTGGCGAGCAGTACTTC
TRBJ1-5,-,TRBV11-2,-,CASSLDSDQPQHF,TGTGCCAGCAGCTTGGACTCGGATCAGCCCCAGCATTTT
TRBJ2-1,-,TRBV11-1,-,CASRKRTTNEQFF,TGTGCCAGCAGAAAACGGACAACCAATGAGCAGTTCTTC
TRBJ2-7,-,TRBV5-1,TRBD2,CASSTGTSGGAHEQYF,TGCGCCAGCAGCACCGGGACTAGCGGGGGGGCTCACGAGCAGTACTTC
TRBJ2-7,-,TRBV5-8,-,CASSLVGGSYEQYF,TGTGCCAGCAGCTTGGTGGGGGGCTCCTACGAGCAGTACTTC
TRBJ1-2,-,TRBV15,TRBD1,CATSKFDRENGYTF,TGTGCCACCAGCAAGTTCGACAGGGAGAATGGCTACACCTTC
TRBJ2-3,once,TRBV7-2,-,CASSPMTSTDTQYF,TGTGCCAGCAGCCCGATGACTAGCACAGATACGCAGTATTTT
TRBJ2-1,-,TRBV19,-,CASSTSGDPYNEQFF,TGTGCCAGTAGTACCTCGGGGGACCCCTACAATGAGCAGTTCTTC
TRBJ1-2,once,TRBV6-1,-,CASSELQQGSIRGYTF,TGTGCCAGCAGTGAATTACAGCAAGGAAGCATCAGGGGCTACACCTTC
TRBJ1-4,-,TRBV12-1,-,CARRGGNEKLFF,TGTGCCCGCCGGGGGGGCAATGAAAAACTGTTTTTT
TRBJ2-7,few,TRBV6-5,-,CASSYSSLSFHEQYF,TGTGCCAGCAGTTACTCGAGCCTTTCCTTCCACGAGCAGTACTTC
TRBJ1-1,-,TRBV7-2,-,CASSSLGGPIGQAFF,TGTGCCAGCAGCTCCCTGGGCGGGCCGATCGGGCAAGCTTTCTTT
TRBJ2-1,-,TRBV6-6,-,CASSYSSQVSYNEQFF,TGTGCCAGCAGTTACTCTAGCCAAGTCTCCTACAATGAGCAGTTCTTC